These 29 T cell receptor beta chains were sequenced from one sample in a study of T cell repertoires in cytomegalovirus infection. MiXCR, run by TCRdb on the reads, gives a single entry per CDR3 protein. The repertoire includes approximately 70,000 distinct CDR3 sequences, under 25% of them detected once, and around three quarters sits in the top ten. The antigens these receptors bind are not known. Sequenced material: PBMCs, sequenced either directly or after in vitro stimulation (not recorded which). These receptor sequences come from a human donor in good health (CMV status not recorded). Some clones in this sample may be carry-over from other donors' samples.

This clonotype was recorded a few times. The V call is TRBV9, the J call TRBJ2-7; D uncertain. The CDR3 consists of 14 residues. CDR1 and CDR2 from the germline V gene are SGDLS and YYNGEE. The V gene lost 0 bases and the J gene lost 5 bases, with 12 bases spanning the gap. As DNA, the CDR3 is TGTGCCAGCAGCGTAGCTCTCCAGGCTCACGAGCAGTACTTC. Translation gives CASSVALQAHEQYF.

This clonotype was observed a few times. CDR3 residues: CASSSPASPGPYNEQFF. The CDR3 DNA reads TGTGCCAGCAGTTCCCCCGCTAGCCCAGGGCCCTACAATGAGCAGTTCTTC. The chain has TRBV27 and TRBJ2-1; tentatively, D is TRBD1 or TRBD2 (5 bases each). V was cut by 4 bases and J by 2 bases, with 18 bases left in between. CDR1 is MNHEY and CDR2 is SMNVEV in the germline V gene (reference sequence). The CDR3 is 17 amino acids.

In its sample, this clonotype was seen many times. V is TRBV12-3 or TRBV12-4 and J is TRBJ1-5; maybe TRBD1 (6 bases). The germline V and J ends were trimmed by 6 bases and 3 bases, with 9 bases remaining between them. The CDR3 is 13 residues long. The CDR3 DNA reads as TGTGCCAGCAGCGGACAGAACAATCAGCCCCAGCATTTT. It encodes CASSGQNNQPQHF.

CDR3 sequence: CASSRGRTGELFF. In nucleotides, the CDR3 is TGTGCCAGCAGCCGAGGGCGGACCGGGGAGCTGTTTTTT. V usage is TRBV7-9 and J usage is TRBJ2-2, with D perhaps TRBD2 (5 bases). This CDR3 has 13 amino acids. Deletions cut 5 bases from V and 5 bases from J, with 9 bases between. Germline lookup yields CDR1 SEHNR and CDR2 FQNEAQ (reference sequence).

This chain links TRBV15 with TRBJ2-1; TRBD2 might be the D (6 bases). The J call may be faulty, since TRBJ2-7 better matches the DNA end. The CDR3 is 13 residues long. CDR1 LNHNV and CDR2 YYDKDF come from the germline V gene (reference sequence). DNA for the CDR3: TGTGCCACGGAGGGGAGCTCCTACAATGAGCAGTACTTC. It is translated as CATEGSSYNEQYF.

The genes are TRBV9 and TRBJ2-5, with D possibly TRBD2 on 7 matching bases. The V and J ends lost 0 bases and 2 bases respectively, with 23 bases between them. The germline CDR1 and CDR2 sequences are SGDLS and YYNGEE. The CDR3 is 19 residues long. The CDR3 DNA reads TGTGCCAGCAGCGTAGCTACGGGGGCTAGCGGACGGATGCAAGAGACCCAGTACTTC. Translation: CASSVATGASGRMQETQYF.

The chain combines TRBV7-2 with TRBJ1-6, with 7 bases lining up with TRBD1. Germline V gene sequence: CDR1 SGHTA, CDR2 FQGNSA. The CDR3 runs 19 residues. Trimming removed 0 bases from V and 0 bases from J; junction bases left unmatched: 8. CDR3 sequence (DNA): TGTGCCAGCAGCTTAGCCCCGGGACAGATGAGCTCCTATAATTCACCCCTCCACTTT. This sequence encodes CASSLAPGQMSSYNSPLHF.

This clonotype has a count of ten or more. J is TRBJ1-6 and V is TRBV28, with D possibly matching TRBD1 (6 bases). The germline V gene encodes CDR1 MDHEN and CDR2 SYDVKM. The CDR3 extends over 14 amino acids. The germline V and J ends were trimmed by 7 bases and 7 bases, with 14 bases remaining between them. This chain's CDR3 is CASIPGAANSPLHF. CDR3 sequence (DNA): TGTGCCAGCATCCCGGGGGCTGCCAATTCACCCCTCCACTTT.

As for this clonotype: A much larger clone sits a single nucleotide away, making a read error possible. The chain couples TRBV7-8 to TRBJ1-2; D might be TRBD1 (5 bases). Germline CDR1 SGHVS, CDR2 FQNEAQ. The CDR3 loop spans 16 amino acids. The DNA for the CDR3 is TGTGCCAGCAGCTCAGGGAGGGACGGAGGATCTAGTGGCCACACCTTC. This sequence encodes CASSSGRDGGSSGHTF.

This clonotype was counted many times. CDR3 bases: TGTGCCAGCAGCTTAGACGGATACTCTGGAAACACCATATATTTT. This encodes CASSLDGYSGNTIYF. The rearrangement uses TRBV7-2 and TRBJ1-3; D gene ambiguous. The CDR3 spans 15 residues. The V end lost 1 base, the J end lost 0 bases, and 7 bases lay between the germline ends. Per the germline V gene, CDR1 is SGHTA and CDR2 is FQGNSA.

This clonotype was counted a few times. The genes are TRBV28 and TRBJ1-2; TRBD1 aligns across 9 bases. CDR1 and CDR2 (germline): MDHEN, SYDVKM. V shed 2 bases, J shed 7 bases, and the junction held 5 bases outside the gene matches. The CDR3 consists of 14 residues. The CDR3 nucleotides read TGTGCCAGCAGTTTACGGACAGGGGACTCTGGCTACACCTTC. Amino acid sequence: CASSLRTGDSGYTF.

This chain joins TRBV4-1 and TRBJ1-5, with TRBD1 matching 8 bases. V lost 2 bases and J lost 7; bases outside the gene matches: 4. Per germline, CDR1 MGHRA and CDR2 YSYEKL. This CDR3 comprises 14 residues. The CDR3: CASSQRQGSQPQHF. In DNA, the CDR3 is TGCGCCAGCAGCCAACGACAGGGGAGCCAGCCCCAGCATTTT.

The V and J genes are TRBV5-5 and TRBJ1-2; D is ambiguous. The germline V and J ends were trimmed by 4 bases and 2 bases, with 9 bases remaining between them. The CDR3 consists of 13 residues. Per the germline V gene, CDR1 is SGHKS and CDR2 is YYEKEE (reference sequence). CDR3 sequence reads: CASSPGGNYGYTF. The CDR3 DNA reads as TGTGCCAGCAGCCCCGGAGGAAACTATGGCTACACCTTC.

The chain recombines TRBV4-1 with TRBJ1-6; 9 nucleotides match TRBD1. In germline, CDR1 is MGHRA, CDR2 YSYEKL. This CDR3 comprises 14 residues. With 4 bases clipped from V and 7 bases from J, the junction kept 2 bases outside the gene matches. CDR3 sequence reads: CASSRTGDNSPLHF. Here the CDR3 DNA reads TGCGCCAGCAGCCGGACAGGGGACAATTCACCCCTCCACTTT.

V and J are TRBV29-1 and TRBJ2-5; 8 bases align to TRBD1. CDR3 length: 15 residues. Losses at the gene ends were 3 bases for V and 5 bases for J; bases not matched to a gene: 11. Germline V gene data show CDR1 as SQVTM and CDR2 as ANQGSEA. CDR3 sequence (DNA): TGCAGCGTTGAGCCGGGCAGGGGGCGAGAGGAGACCCAGTACTTC. Its protein product is CSVEPGRGREETQYF.

V and J are TRBV6-5 and TRBJ2-3; D is possibly TRBD1 (6 bases). The CDR3 extends over 15 amino acids. Trimming cost V 0 bases and J 7 bases, with 14 bases left between them. Germline values: CDR1 MNHEY, CDR2 SVGAGI. CDR3 DNA sequence: TGTGCCAGCAGTTACTCGACAGGAGTAAAACATACGCAGTATTTT. This codes for CASSYSTGVKHTQYF.

The sample holds many counts of this clonotype. The J gene is TRBJ2-3, the V gene TRBV7-8, with unresolved D. The CDR3 has 13 amino acids. V lost 5 bases and J lost 3, with 9 bases in between. The V gene's germline CDR1 is SGHVS and CDR2 FQNEAQ. The CDR3 loop is CASSPARTDTQYF. CDR3 coding DNA: TGTGCCAGCAGCCCTGCCCGGACAGATACGCAGTATTTT.

This clonotype turned up a few times. The chain links TRBV11-1 to TRBJ2-1; TRBD1 aligns across 11 bases. After removal of 6 bases from V and 3 bases from J, the junction contained 4 bases not matched to a gene. CDR1 and CDR2 from the germline V gene are SGHAT and FQDESV (reference sequence). This CDR3 comprises 15 residues. For the CDR3, the DNA is TGTGCCAGCAGGCCCGGGACAGGGGGCTACAATGAGCAGTTCTTC. Amino acid sequence: CASRPGTGGYNEQFF.

This clonotype came up once. The chain has TRBV12-3 or TRBV12-4 and TRBJ2-1, with 9 bases aligning to TRBD2. The CDR3 totals 15 residues. V shed 6 bases, J shed 4 bases, and the junction held 7 bases outside the gene matches. CDR3: CASSPGTSLYNEQFF. The CDR3 DNA follows: TGTGCCAGCAGCCCCGGGACTAGCCTTTACAATGAGCAGTTCTTC.

This clonotype was counted a few times. This chain joins TRBV7-8 and TRBJ2-5; D perhaps matches TRBD1 (5 bases). In germline, CDR1 is SGHVS, CDR2 FQNEAQ. This CDR3 region has 14 residues. Trimming removed 5 bases from V and 2 bases from J, with 12 bases in between. In DNA form, the CDR3 reads TGTGCCAGCAGCCCAACCAGGGTTCAAGAGACCCAGTACTTC. This codes for CASSPTRVQETQYF.

The V and J genes are TRBV4-1 and TRBJ1-2, with TRBD1 matching over 9 bases. The CDR3 spans 13 residues. Unmatched junction bases numbered 2, after V lost 1 base and J lost 8 bases. Looked up from germline, CDR1 is MGHRA and CDR2 is YSYEKL. DNA for the CDR3: TGCGCCAGCAGCCAAGGGACAGGGGAAGGCTACACCTTC. This translates into CASSQGTGEGYTF.

The CDR3 sequence is CASSLQEVLYGYTF. The CDR3 DNA sequence: TGTGCCAGCAGCTTACAAGAGGTTCTCTATGGCTACACCTTC. The chain recombines TRBV7-9 with TRBJ1-2; no firm D call. Trimming removed 2 bases at V and 4 bases at J, with 11 bases between. The CDR3 covers 14 residues. Germline values: CDR1 SEHNR, CDR2 FQNEAQ (reference sequence).

The V call is TRBV29-1, the J call TRBJ1-1, with a tentative D call TRBD1 (5 bases). This CDR3 region has 13 residues. Germline V CDR1 and CDR2: SQVTM, ANQGSEA. Trimming removed 1 base from V and 1 base from J, with 7 bases in between. CDR3 sequence (DNA): TGCAGCGTTGAAGTAACAGGGAACACTGAAGCTTTCTTT. This sequence encodes CSVEVTGNTEAFF.

The sample holds a few counts of this clonotype. The gene calls are TRBV19 and TRBJ2-7; 9 nucleotides align to TRBD2. CDR1 and CDR2 from the germline V gene are LNHDA and SQIVND (reference sequence). The junction had 17 bases not matched to a gene; V was cut back by 10 bases and J by 4 bases. The CDR3 loop spans 16 amino acids. The CDR3 nucleotides are TGTGCCACCTCGACGGGGGTAGCGGGAGAACGGTACGAGCAGTACTTC. Translated: CATSTGVAGERYEQYF.

This clonotype occurred a few times. The chain couples TRBV28 to TRBJ2-7; TRBD1 matches at 7 bases. V gave up 4 bases and J gave up 0 bases; unmatched junction bases: 15. The germline V gene encodes CDR1 MDHEN and CDR2 SYDVKM. The CDR3 runs 18 residues. The CDR3 reads CASSSHFTGTDSSYEQYF. In DNA, the CDR3 is TGTGCCAGCAGTTCTCATTTCACCGGGACAGATAGCTCCTACGAGCAGTACTTC.

This clonotype was detected a few times. The V call is TRBV2, the J call TRBJ1-1; weak D call: TRBD1 (5 bases). Germline V gene data show CDR1 as SNHLY and CDR2 as FYNNEI. The V gene lost 2 bases and the J gene lost 1 base, with 5 bases spanning the gap. The CDR3 covers 13 residues. CDR3 in amino acids: CASSEQGNTEAFF. In DNA, the CDR3 is TGTGCCAGCAGTGAACAGGGGAACACTGAAGCTTTCTTT.

As to this clonotype: A read error may produce the germline difference seen at one junction end. CDR3 region: CASTGRGSPPHF. CDR3 coding DNA: TGTGCCAGCACTGGGCGCGGAAGTCCCCCCCACTTT. The V call is TRBV27, the J call TRBJ1-6; D unclear. CDR3 length: 12 amino acids. Per germline, CDR1 MNHEY and CDR2 SMNVEV (reference sequence).

This clonotype was seen only a few times. The chain joins TRBV2 to TRBJ1-5, with D tentatively TRBD1 (6 bases). This CDR3 comprises 14 residues. The V gene's germline CDR1 is SNHLY and CDR2 FYNNEI. V was cut by 5 bases and J by 3 bases, with 11 bases left in between. In DNA form, the CDR3 reads TGTGCCAGCAGTCGTACAGGGTACAATCAGCCCCAGCATTTT. Amino acid sequence: CASSRTGYNQPQHF.

This clonotype was detected only a few times. The chain links TRBV6-2 or TRBV6-3 to TRBJ2-7, with 12 positions matching TRBD2. CDR3 size: 17 residues. V gave up 2 bases and J gave up 0 bases; unmatched junction bases: 5. The germline V gene has CDR1 MNHEY and CDR2 SVGEGT. This CDR3 reads CASSYRTSGAYSYEQYV. CDR3 sequence (DNA): TGTGCCAGCAGTTACCGGACTAGCGGGGCCTACTCCTACGAGCAGTACGTC.